The present entry profiles one T cell receptor beta chain with its context. The data were taken from a study of T cells in tumors and immune-related adverse events. CDR3 size: 15 residues. Germline CDR1 SEHNR, CDR2 FQNEAQ (reference sequence). V was trimmed by 6 bases and J by 1 base, leaving 15 bases between them. Sequenced by immunoSEQ multiplex PCR; TCRdb stores in-frame clones only, minus some. The top ten clones hold less than 2.5% of a sample with around 8,100 clones, roughly 94% of them seen once. This clonotype was sampled from a female donor with metastatic renal cell carcinoma. The chain couples TRBV7-9 to TRBJ1-1, with D possibly TRBD1 on 5 matching bases. The sample was lymph node tissue, taken from a patient treated with anti-PD-1 therapy. The DNA for the CDR3 is TGTGCCAGCAGGCCAAGCGGGAGGGGGAACACTGAAGCTTTCTTT. Amino acid sequence: CASRPSGRGNTEAFF.